This T cell receptor (beta chain) was retrieved from a study of blood T cell repertoires in COVID-19. Only one count was recorded for this clone. This CDR3 is 15 amino acids long. The V end lost 3 bases, the J end lost 0 bases, and 11 bases lay between the germline ends. Germline V gene lookup returns CDR1 SGHNT and CDR2 YYREEE (reference sequence). Some clones are missing from TCRdb's copy, which holds only in-frame ones; the method was immunoSEQ multiplex PCR. The table includes 300,000 to 350,000 clones, about 89% detected once. Enrollment of patients from Seattle took place during active infection, with longitudinal follow-up.

This chain joins TRBV5-4 and TRBJ2-3; D gene uncertain. This clonotype was sampled from a woman aged 45-59 years with COVID-19, enrolled during active disease. The specimen was peripheral blood. The DNA for the CDR3 is TGTGCCAGCAGCTATTTGACAAGTAGCACAGATACGCAGTATTTT. It codes for CASSYLTSSTDTQYF.